The clone carrying this TCR beta chain was picked up a small number of times. The entry originates in a study of control samples from healthy donors and cancer patients. Sequencing used immunoSEQ multiplex PCR; TCRdb keeps in-frame clones, though not all of them. Of 120,000 to 150,000 clones listed, 75% to 95% are singletons. CDR1 and CDR2 from the germline V gene are MNHEY and SMNVEV (reference sequence). The CDR3 is 14 residues long. Trimming removed 3 bases at V and 3 bases at J, with 11 bases between. This receptor was identified in a man aged 25-45 years in good health. The chain employs TRBV27 and TRBJ1-1; D is perhaps TRBD1 (5 bases). Sequencing used blood. CDR3 sequence: CASSFRGYDTEAFF. CDR3 in DNA: TGTGCCAGCAGTTTTAGGGGTTATGACACTGAAGCTTTCTTT.